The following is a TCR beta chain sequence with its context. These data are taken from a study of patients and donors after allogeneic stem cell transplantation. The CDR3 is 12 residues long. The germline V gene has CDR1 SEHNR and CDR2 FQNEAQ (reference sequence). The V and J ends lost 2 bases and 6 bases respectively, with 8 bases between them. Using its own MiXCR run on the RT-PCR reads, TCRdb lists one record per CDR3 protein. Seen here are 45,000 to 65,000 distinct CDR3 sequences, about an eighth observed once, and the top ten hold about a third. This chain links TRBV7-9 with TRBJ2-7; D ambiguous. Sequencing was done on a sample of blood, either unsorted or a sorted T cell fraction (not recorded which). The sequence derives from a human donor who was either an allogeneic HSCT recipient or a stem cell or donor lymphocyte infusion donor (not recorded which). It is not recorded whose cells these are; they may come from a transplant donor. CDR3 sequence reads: CASSLTPPEQYF. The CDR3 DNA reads TGTGCCAGCAGCTTAACCCCTCCCGAGCAGTACTTC. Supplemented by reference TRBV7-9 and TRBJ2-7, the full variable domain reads DTGVSQNPRHKITKRGQNVTFRCDPISEHNRLYWYRQTLGQGPEFLTYFQNEAQLEKSRLLSDRFSAERPKGSFSTLEIQRTEQGDSAMYLCASSLTPPEQYFGPGTRLTVT.